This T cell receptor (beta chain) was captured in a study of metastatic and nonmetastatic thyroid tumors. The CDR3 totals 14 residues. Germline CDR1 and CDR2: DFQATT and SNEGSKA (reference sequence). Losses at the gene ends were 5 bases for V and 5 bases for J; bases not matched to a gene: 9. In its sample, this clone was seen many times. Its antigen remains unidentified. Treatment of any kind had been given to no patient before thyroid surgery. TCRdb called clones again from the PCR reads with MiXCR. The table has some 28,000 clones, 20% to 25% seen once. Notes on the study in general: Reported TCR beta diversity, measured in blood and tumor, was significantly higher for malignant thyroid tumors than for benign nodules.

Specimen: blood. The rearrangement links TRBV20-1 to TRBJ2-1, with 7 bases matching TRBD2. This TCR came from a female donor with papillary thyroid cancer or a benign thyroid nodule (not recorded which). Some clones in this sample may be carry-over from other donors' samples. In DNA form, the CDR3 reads TGCAGTGCTTTAAGTAGCGGGCCGAACAATGAGCAGTTCTTC. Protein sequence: CSALSSGPNNEQFF.